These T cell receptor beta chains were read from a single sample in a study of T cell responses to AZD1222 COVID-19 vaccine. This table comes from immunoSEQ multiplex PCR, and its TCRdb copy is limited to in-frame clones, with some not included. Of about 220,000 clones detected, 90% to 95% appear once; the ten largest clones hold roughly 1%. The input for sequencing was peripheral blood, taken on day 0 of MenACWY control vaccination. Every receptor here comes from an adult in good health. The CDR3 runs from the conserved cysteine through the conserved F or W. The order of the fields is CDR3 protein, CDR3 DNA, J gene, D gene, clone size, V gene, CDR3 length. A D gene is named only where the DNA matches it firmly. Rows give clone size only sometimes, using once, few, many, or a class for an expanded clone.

CDR3 protein: CASRSGTGNYGYTF; CDR3 DNA: TGTGCCAGCAGATCCGGGACAGGGAACTATGGCTACACCTTC; J gene: TRBJ1-2; D gene: TRBD1; clone size: few; V gene: TRBV2; CDR3 length: 14
CDR3 protein: CASSPNLLTDYEQYF; CDR3 DNA: TGTGCCAGCAGCCCCAACTTACTGACGGACTACGAGCAGTACTTC; J gene: TRBJ2-7; D gene: .; clone size: once; V gene: TRBV3-1/TRBV3-2; CDR3 length: 15
CDR3 protein: CASRRQAYNEQFF; CDR3 DNA: TGTGCCAGCAGGCGTCAGGCCTACAATGAGCAGTTCTTC; J gene: TRBJ2-1; D gene: .; clone size: .; V gene: TRBV2; CDR3 length: 13
CDR3 protein: CASSPTRSGNTIYF; CDR3 DNA: TGTGCCAGCTCACCAACCCGCTCTGGAAACACCATATATTTT; J gene: TRBJ1-3; D gene: .; clone size: .; V gene: TRBV18; CDR3 length: 14
CDR3 protein: CAWSVLSGRTYEQYF; CDR3 DNA: TGTGCCTGGAGTGTACTATCAGGTCGTACCTACGAGCAGTACTTC; J gene: TRBJ2-7; D gene: .; clone size: .; V gene: TRBV30; CDR3 length: 15
CDR3 protein: CSVPTASGNTGELFF; CDR3 DNA: TGCAGCGTCCCCACCGCTAGCGGGAACACCGGGGAGCTGTTTTTT; J gene: TRBJ2-2; D gene: TRBD2; clone size: .; V gene: TRBV29-1; CDR3 length: 15
CDR3 protein: CASSLPGNYGYTF; CDR3 DNA: TGTGCCAGCAGTTTGCCAGGCAACTATGGCTACACCTTC; J gene: TRBJ1-2; D gene: .; clone size: .; V gene: TRBV28; CDR3 length: 13
CDR3 protein: CASSLGLADRLRTQYF; CDR3 DNA: TGTGCCAGCAGCTTAGGGCTAGCGGACCGACTGAGGACCCAGTACTTC; J gene: TRBJ2-5; D gene: TRBD2; clone size: .; V gene: TRBV13; CDR3 length: 16
CDR3 protein: CASRGTNTEAFF; CDR3 DNA: TGTGCCAGCAGGGGAACGAACACTGAAGCTTTCTTT; J gene: TRBJ1-1; D gene: .; clone size: .; V gene: TRBV7-9; CDR3 length: 12
CDR3 protein: CASSPDRGPGNTIYF; CDR3 DNA: TGTGCCAGCTCACCGGACAGGGGACCCGGAAACACCATATATTTT; J gene: TRBJ1-3; D gene: TRBD1; clone size: .; V gene: TRBV18; CDR3 length: 15
CDR3 protein: CASSLVGVGNQPQHF; CDR3 DNA: TGTGCCAGCAGCTTAGTCGGGGTGGGCAATCAGCCCCAGCATTTT; J gene: TRBJ1-5; D gene: .; clone size: .; V gene: TRBV7-2; CDR3 length: 15
CDR3 protein: CATPPGGRDPHTEAFF; CDR3 DNA: TGTGCCACCCCCCCTGGGGGACGGGACCCACACACTGAAGCTTTCTTT; J gene: TRBJ1-1; D gene: .; clone size: .; V gene: TRBV28; CDR3 length: 16
CDR3 protein: CASSATGTNGGNEKLFF; CDR3 DNA: TGCGCCAGCAGCGCAACCGGGACCAACGGAGGTAATGAAAAACTGTTTTTT; J gene: TRBJ1-4; D gene: .; clone size: .; V gene: TRBV5-1; CDR3 length: 17
CDR3 protein: CASSPRQGGQYF; CDR3 DNA: TGTGCCAGCAGCCCGAGACAGGGGGGGCAGTATTTT; J gene: TRBJ2-3; D gene: TRBD1; clone size: .; V gene: TRBV11-1; CDR3 length: 12
CDR3 protein: CATYRGDSSYNSPLHF; CDR3 DNA: TGTGCCACCTATAGGGGGGATAGCTCCTATAATTCACCCCTCCACTTT; J gene: TRBJ1-6; D gene: .; clone size: .; V gene: TRBV25-1; CDR3 length: 16
CDR3 protein: CASSQNSGGAVETQYF; CDR3 DNA: TGCGCCAGCAGCCAAAATAGCGGGGGGGCCGTTGAGACCCAGTACTTC; J gene: TRBJ2-5; D gene: TRBD2; clone size: .; V gene: TRBV4-3; CDR3 length: 16
CDR3 protein: CASSYSISGGNEQFF; CDR3 DNA: TGTGCCAGCAGTTACTCGATCTCAGGGGGGAATGAGCAGTTCTTC; J gene: TRBJ2-1; D gene: .; clone size: .; V gene: TRBV6-5; CDR3 length: 15
CDR3 protein: CAWSRQGNTIYF; CDR3 DNA: TGTGCCTGGAGTAGGCAGGGAAACACCATATATTTT; J gene: TRBJ1-3; D gene: .; clone size: .; V gene: TRBV30; CDR3 length: 12
CDR3 protein: CASSPGVMNTEAFF; CDR3 DNA: TGTGCCAGCTCACCAGGGGTCATGAACACTGAAGCTTTCTTT; J gene: TRBJ1-1; D gene: .; clone size: .; V gene: TRBV18; CDR3 length: 14
CDR3 protein: CSAGAGEYGYTF; CDR3 DNA: TGCAGCGCCGGGGCCGGTGAATATGGCTACACCTTC; J gene: TRBJ1-2; D gene: .; clone size: .; V gene: TRBV29-1; CDR3 length: 12
CDR3 protein: CASSYTVNYGYTF; CDR3 DNA: TGTGCCAGCAGTTATACAGTTAACTATGGCTACACCTTC; J gene: TRBJ1-2; D gene: .; clone size: once; V gene: TRBV6-2/TRBV6-3; CDR3 length: 13
CDR3 protein: CSASKEPYEQYF; CDR3 DNA: TGCAGTGCTAGTAAAGAACCCTACGAGCAGTACTTC; J gene: TRBJ2-7; D gene: .; clone size: .; V gene: TRBV20-1; CDR3 length: 12
CDR3 protein: CASSILGGRQLGEQFF; CDR3 DNA: TGTGCCAGTAGTATTCTCGGGGGACGACAACTTGGTGAGCAGTTCTTC; J gene: TRBJ2-1; D gene: .; clone size: .; V gene: TRBV19; CDR3 length: 16
CDR3 protein: CASSQARLAGGLAKNIQYF; CDR3 DNA: TGTGCCAGCAGCCAAGCTAGACTAGCGGGGGGACTAGCCAAAAACATTCAGTACTTC; J gene: TRBJ2-4; D gene: TRBD2; clone size: .; V gene: TRBV3-1/TRBV3-2; CDR3 length: 19